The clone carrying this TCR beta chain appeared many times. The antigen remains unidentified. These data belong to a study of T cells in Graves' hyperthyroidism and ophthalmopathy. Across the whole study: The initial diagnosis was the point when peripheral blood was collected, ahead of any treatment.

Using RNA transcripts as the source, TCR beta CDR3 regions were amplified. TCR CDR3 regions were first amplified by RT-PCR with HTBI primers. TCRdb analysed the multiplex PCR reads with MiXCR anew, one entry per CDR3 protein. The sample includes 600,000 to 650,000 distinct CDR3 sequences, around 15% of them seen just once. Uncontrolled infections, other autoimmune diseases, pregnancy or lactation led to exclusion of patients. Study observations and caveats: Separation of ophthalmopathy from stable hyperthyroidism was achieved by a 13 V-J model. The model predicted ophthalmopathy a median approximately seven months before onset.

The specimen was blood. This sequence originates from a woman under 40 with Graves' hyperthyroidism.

DNA for the CDR3: TGTGCCAGCAGCTTAGACGGCGGGAGCTCGGGGGGCTACGAGCAGTACTTC. Translating gives CASSLDGGSSGGYEQYF. The chain has TRBV7-9 and TRBJ2-7, with 7 bases fitting TRBD2. Germline CDR1 SEHNR, CDR2 FQNEAQ (reference sequence). This CDR3 is built from 17 residues. J lost 3 bases, V lost 1 base, and 12 bases had no gene match.